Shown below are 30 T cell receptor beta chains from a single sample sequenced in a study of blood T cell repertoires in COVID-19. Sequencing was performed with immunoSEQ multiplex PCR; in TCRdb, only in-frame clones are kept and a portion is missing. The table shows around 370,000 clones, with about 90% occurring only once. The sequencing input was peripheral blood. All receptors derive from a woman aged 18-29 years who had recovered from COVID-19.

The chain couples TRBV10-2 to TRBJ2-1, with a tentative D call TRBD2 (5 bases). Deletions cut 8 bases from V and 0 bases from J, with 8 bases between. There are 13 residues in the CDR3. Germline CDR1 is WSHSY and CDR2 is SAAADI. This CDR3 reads CASYDYSYNEQFF. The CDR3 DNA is TGCGCCAGCTACGACTACTCCTACAATGAGCAGTTCTTC.

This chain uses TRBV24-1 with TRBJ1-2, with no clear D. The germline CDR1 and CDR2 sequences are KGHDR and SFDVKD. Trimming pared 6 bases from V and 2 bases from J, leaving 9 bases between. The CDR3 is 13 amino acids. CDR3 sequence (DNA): TGTGCCACCAGTAGTGGCAGAAACTATGGCTACACCTTC. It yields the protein CATSSGRNYGYTF.

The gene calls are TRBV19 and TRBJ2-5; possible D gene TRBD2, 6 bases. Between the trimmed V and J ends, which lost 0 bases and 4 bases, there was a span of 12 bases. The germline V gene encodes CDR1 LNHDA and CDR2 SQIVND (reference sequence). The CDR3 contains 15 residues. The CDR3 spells CASSIDFLGGETQYF. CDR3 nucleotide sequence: TGTGCCAGTAGTATAGATTTTTTGGGGGGAGAGACCCAGTACTTC.

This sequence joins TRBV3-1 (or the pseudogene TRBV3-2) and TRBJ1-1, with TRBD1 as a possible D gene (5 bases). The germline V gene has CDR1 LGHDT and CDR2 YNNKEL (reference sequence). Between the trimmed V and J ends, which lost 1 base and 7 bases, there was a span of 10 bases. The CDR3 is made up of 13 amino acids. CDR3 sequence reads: CASSQARVGEAFF. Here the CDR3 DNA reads TGTGCCAGCAGCCAAGCCAGGGTCGGTGAAGCTTTCTTT.

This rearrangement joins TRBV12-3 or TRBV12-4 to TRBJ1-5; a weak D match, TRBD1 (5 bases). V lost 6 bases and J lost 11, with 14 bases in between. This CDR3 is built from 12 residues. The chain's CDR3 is CASSRTQGAQHF. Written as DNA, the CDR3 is TGTGCCAGCAGCCGGACCCAAGGGGCCCAGCATTTT.

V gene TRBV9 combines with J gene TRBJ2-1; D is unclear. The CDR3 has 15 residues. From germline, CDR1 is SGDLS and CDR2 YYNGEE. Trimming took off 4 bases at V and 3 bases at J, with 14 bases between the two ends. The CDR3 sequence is CASSSRLANYNEQFF. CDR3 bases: TGTGCCAGCAGCTCCCGACTCGCTAACTACAATGAGCAGTTCTTC.

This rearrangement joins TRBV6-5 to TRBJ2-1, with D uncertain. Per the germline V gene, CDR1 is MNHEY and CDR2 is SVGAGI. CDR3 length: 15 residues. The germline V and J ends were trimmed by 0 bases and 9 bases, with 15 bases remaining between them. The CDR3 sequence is CASSYSKANGGEQFF. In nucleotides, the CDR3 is TGTGCCAGCAGTTACTCGAAGGCAAACGGCGGTGAGCAGTTCTTC.

CDR3 coding DNA: TGTGCCAGCAGTTACCGACTAGCGGGAGGGCCGACGCAGTATTTT. Translated: CASSYRLAGGPTQYF. The chain is built from TRBV6-5 and TRBJ2-3, with TRBD2 matching over 14 bases. J lost 9 bases, V lost 2 bases, and 4 bases had no gene match. Germline CDR1 MNHEY, CDR2 SVGAGI. The CDR3 spans 15 residues.

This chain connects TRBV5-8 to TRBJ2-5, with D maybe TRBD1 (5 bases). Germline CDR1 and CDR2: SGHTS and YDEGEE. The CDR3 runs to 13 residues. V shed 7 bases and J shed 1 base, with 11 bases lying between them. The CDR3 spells CASSQGSQETQYF. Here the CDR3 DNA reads TGTGCCAGCTCGCAGGGCTCCCAAGAGACCCAGTACTTC.

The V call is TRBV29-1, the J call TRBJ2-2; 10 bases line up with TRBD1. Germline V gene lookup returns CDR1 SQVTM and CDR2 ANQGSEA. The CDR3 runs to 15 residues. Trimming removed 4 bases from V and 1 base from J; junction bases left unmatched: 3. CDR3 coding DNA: TGCAGCGTTGGACAGGGGGCTCGGAACACCGGGGAGCTGTTTTTT. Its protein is CSVGQGARNTGELFF.

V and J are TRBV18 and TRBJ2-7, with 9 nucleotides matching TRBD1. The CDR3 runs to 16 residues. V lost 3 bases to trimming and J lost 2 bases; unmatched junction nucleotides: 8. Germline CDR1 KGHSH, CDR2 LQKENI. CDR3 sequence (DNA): TGTGCCAGCTCACCTCCAGGACAGGGGAGAGCCTACGAGCAGTACGTC. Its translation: CASSPPGQGRAYEQYV.

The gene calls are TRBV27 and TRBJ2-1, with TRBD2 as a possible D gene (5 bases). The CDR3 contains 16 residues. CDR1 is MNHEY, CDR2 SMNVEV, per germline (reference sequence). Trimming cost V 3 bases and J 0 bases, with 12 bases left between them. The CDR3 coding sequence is TGTGCCAGCAGTTTGGTTGGGGAGAGCTCCTACAATGAGCAGTTCTTC. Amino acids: CASSLVGESSYNEQFF.

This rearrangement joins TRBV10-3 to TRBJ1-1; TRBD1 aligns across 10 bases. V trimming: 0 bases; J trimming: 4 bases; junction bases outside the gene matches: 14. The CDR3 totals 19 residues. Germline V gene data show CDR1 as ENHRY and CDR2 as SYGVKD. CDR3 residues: CAISESLLSGQGVFTEAFF. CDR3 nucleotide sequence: TGTGCCATCAGTGAGTCATTATTGTCAGGACAGGGGGTTTTCACTGAAGCTTTCTTT.

The CDR3 here is CASSLAGHSPNEKLFF. The CDR3 DNA reads TGTGCCAGCAGCTTGGCGGGACATTCCCCGAATGAAAAACTGTTTTTT. This chain links TRBV5-5 with TRBJ1-4; D perhaps matches TRBD1 (6 bases). V shed 0 bases and J shed 5 bases, with 14 bases lying between them. The CDR3 runs to 16 residues. CDR1 is SGHKS, CDR2 YYEKEE, per germline (reference sequence).

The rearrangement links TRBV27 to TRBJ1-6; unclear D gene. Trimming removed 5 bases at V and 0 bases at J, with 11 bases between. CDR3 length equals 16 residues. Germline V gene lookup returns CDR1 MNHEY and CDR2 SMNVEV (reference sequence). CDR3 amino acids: CASSRTYSSYNSPLHF. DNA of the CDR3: TGTGCCAGCAGTCGGACTTATAGCTCCTATAATTCACCCCTCCACTTT.

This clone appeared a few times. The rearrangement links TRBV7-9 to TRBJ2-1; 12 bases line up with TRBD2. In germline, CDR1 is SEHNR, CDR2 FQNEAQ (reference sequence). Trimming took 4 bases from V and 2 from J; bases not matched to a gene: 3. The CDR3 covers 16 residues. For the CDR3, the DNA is TGTGCCAGCAGCTCCGGGACTAGCGGGCCCTACAATGAGCAGTTCTTC. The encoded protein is CASSSGTSGPYNEQFF.

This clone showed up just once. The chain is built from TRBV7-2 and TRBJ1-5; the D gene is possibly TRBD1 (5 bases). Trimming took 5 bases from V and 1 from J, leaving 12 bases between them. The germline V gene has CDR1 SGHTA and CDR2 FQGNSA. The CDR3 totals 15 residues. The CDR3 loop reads CASSPMGGSNQPQHF. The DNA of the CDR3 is TGTGCCAGCAGCCCAATGGGGGGGAGCAATCAGCCCCAGCATTTT.

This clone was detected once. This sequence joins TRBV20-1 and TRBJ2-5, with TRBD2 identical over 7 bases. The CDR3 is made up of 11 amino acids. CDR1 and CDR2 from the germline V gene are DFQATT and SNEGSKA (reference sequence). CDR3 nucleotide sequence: TGCAGCCTAAGGCGGGAGGAGACCCAGTACTTC. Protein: CSLRREETQYF.

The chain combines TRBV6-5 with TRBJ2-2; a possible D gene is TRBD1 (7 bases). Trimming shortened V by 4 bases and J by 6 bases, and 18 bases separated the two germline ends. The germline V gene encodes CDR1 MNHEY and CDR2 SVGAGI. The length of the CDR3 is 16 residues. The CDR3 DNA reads TGTGCCAGCAGTTCTCCAGGGGGGAGAGGCGCCGGGGAGCTGTTTTTT. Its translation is CASSSPGGRGAGELFF.

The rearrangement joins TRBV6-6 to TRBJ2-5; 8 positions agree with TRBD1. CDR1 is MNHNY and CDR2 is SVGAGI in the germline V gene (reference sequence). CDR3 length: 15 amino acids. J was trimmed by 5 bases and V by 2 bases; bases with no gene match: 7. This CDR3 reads CASSYKRQGRETQYF. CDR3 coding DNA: TGTGCCAGCAGTTACAAACGACAGGGGAGGGAGACCCAGTACTTC.

The DNA for the CDR3 is TGTGCCAGTAGGCTGAAGGGGCCCGATAACTATGGCTACACCTTC. This codes for CASRLKGPDNYGYTF. The V gene is TRBV19, the J gene TRBJ1-2; possibly TRBD1 for D (5 bases). The V and J ends lost 6 bases and 1 base respectively, with 15 bases between them. The CDR3 spans 15 residues. Germline CDR1 is LNHDA and CDR2 is SQIVND (reference sequence).

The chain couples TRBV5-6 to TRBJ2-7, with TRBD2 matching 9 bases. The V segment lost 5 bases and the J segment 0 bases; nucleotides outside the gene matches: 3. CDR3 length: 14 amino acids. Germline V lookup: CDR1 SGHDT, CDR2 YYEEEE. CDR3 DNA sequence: TGTGCCAGCAGGCTAGCGGGGTTCTCCTACGAGCAGTACGTC. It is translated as CASRLAGFSYEQYV.

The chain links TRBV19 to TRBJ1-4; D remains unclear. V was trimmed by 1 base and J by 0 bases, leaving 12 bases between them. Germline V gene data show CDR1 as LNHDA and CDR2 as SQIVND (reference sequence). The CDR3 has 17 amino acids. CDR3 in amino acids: CASSIAGGSATNEKLFF. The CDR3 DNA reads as TGTGCCAGTAGTATAGCCGGAGGAAGCGCAACTAATGAAAAACTGTTTTTT.

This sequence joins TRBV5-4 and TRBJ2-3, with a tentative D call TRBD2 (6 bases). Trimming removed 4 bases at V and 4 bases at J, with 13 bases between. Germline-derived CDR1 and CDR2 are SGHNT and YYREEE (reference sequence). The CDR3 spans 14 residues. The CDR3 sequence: CASSSAGSSDTQYF. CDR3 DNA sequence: TGTGCCAGCAGCAGTGCGGGGAGTTCAGATACGCAGTATTTT. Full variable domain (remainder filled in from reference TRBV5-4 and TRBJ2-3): ETGVTQSPTHLIKTRGQQVTLRCSSQSGHNTVSWYQQALGQGPQFIFQYYREEENGRGNFPPRFSGLQFPNYSSELNVNALELDDSALYLCASSSAGSSDTQYFGPGTRLTVL.

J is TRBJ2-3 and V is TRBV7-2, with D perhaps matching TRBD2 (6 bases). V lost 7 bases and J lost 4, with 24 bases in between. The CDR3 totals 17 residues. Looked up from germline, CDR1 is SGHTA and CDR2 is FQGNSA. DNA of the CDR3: TGTGCCAGCAACGACGAGAGGTCGGGAGATTGGGCAGATACGCAGTATTTT. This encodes CASNDERSGDWADTQYF.

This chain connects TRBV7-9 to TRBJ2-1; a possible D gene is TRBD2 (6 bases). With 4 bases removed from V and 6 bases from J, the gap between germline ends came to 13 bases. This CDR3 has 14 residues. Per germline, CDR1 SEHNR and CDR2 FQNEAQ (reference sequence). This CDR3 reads CASSYTQEGNEQFF. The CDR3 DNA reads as TGTGCCAGCAGCTATACCCAGGAGGGCAATGAGCAGTTCTTC.

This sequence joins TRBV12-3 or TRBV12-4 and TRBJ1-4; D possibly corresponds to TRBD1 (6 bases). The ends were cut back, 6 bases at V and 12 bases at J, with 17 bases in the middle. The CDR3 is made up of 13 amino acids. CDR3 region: CASSLGDISQLFF. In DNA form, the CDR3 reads TGTGCCAGCAGCCTCGGGGACATATCACAACTGTTTTTT.

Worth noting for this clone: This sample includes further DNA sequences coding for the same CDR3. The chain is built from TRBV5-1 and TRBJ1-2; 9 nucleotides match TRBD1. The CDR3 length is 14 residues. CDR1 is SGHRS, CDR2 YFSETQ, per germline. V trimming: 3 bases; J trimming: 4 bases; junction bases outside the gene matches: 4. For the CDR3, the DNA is TGCGCCAGCAGCTCTGGACAGGGGTCCTATGGCTACACCTTC. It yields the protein CASSSGQGSYGYTF.

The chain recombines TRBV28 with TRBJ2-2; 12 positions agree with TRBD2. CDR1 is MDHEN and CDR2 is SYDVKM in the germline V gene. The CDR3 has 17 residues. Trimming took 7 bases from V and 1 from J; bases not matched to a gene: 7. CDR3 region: CASTQTSGRWNTGELFF. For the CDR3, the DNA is TGTGCCAGCACCCAAACTAGCGGGAGGTGGAACACCGGGGAGCTGTTTTTT. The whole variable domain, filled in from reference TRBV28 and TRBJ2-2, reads DVKVTQSSRYLVKRTGEKVFLECVQDMDHENMFWYRQDPGLGLRLIYFSYDVKMKEKGDIPEGYSVSREKKERFSLILESASTNQTSMYLCASTQTSGRWNTGELFFGEGSRLTVL.

CDR3 amino acids: CASSGVAGRTDTQYF. DNA of the CDR3: TGTGCCAGCAGCGGAGTAGCGGGTCGCACAGATACGCAGTATTTT. The rearrangement joins TRBV9 to TRBJ2-3; TRBD2 matches 7 bases. Germline V gene lookup returns CDR1 SGDLS and CDR2 YYNGEE. This CDR3 comprises 15 residues. V shed 3 bases and J 1 base; nucleotides not matched to a gene: 5. Full variable domain (remainder filled in from reference TRBV9 and TRBJ2-3): DSGVTQTPKHLITATGQRVTLRCSPRSGDLSVYWYQQSLDQGLQFLIQYYNGEERAKGNILERFSAQQFPDLHSELNLSSLELGDSALYFCASSGVAGRTDTQYFGPGTRLTVL.